This record looks at one T cell receptor (beta chain) sequence and its context. This clone was picked up one time. Its antigen remains undetermined. One base away there is no much larger clone; base qualities are not given. V is pruned by 6 bases and J by 7 bases, leaving 9 bases of the junction without a gene match. The CDR3 holds 16 amino acids from the cysteine to the phenylalanine. Solely the CDR3 DNA is kept, with 48 bases framed from the first base. Per the germline V gene (reference sequence), SEHNR is the CDR1 and FQNEAQ is the CDR2. TCRbeta CDR3 regions were amplified from genomic DNA by means of the immunoSEQ Assay, a bias-controlled multiplex PCR. From the authors' description of their analysis: Within the assay, amplification of reference gene primers was used to estimate how many nucleated cells each sample contained. To quantify the absolute abundance of each unique TCRbeta CDR3 rearrangement, sequence reads were collapsed and filtered. For each sample, productive Simpson clonality was calculated as the square root of Simpson's diversity index over productive rearrangements. Drawn from immuneACCESS, this table holds only the in-frame rearrangements with V and J called that TCRdb kept. Clones are partly lost; checked studies trace under half to an unresolved V gene and leave the rest unexplained. The V and J calls and clone size were taken over from that table, and D and trimming were inferred from the DNA. The sample data list some 150,000 clones, and 80% to 90% of these were observed just once. The ten largest clones represent 3% to 3.5% of the sample.

The source of the sample is a study of blood T cell repertoires in COVID-19 (dated by TCRdb to the early 2020s). Some background on the complete study: Samples covering the acute and convalescent phases of COVID-19 were provided by collaborators in the United States, Italy and Spain. Deeply sampled blood TCRbeta repertoires from subjects exposed to, actively infected with, or recovered from COVID-19 were included in the dataset. The repertoires were released in a freely available public database meant as a resource for research on the immune response to SARS-CoV-2. The prospective study material was composed of cDNA or gDNA derived from T cells, B-cell-depleted T cells, or PBMCs. The samples were drawn from the first 160 participants of the ongoing ImmuneRACE study and from some 1,300 subjects provided by 6 global collaborators. Where available, HLA class I and class II types were taken from metadata supplied by the sample provider and were not determined by assay-based typing. A de-identified subject ID, COVID-19 status, age in years and sex were almost always included in the sample metadata. General study outcomes and caveats: The amount of clinical and demographic metadata varied by source and participant and was provided uncurated.

The collaborating institutions used their own protocols to collect whole blood in K2EDTA tubes. Collaborator samples were shipped for TCRbeta analysis as frozen whole blood, isolated PBMCs, or DNA extracted from either sample type. Sequenced material: peripheral blood. The sequence was obtained from a woman aged 55 to 70 with active COVID-19. The rearranged chain carries TRBV7-9 and TRBJ2-2, with 12 central nucleotides matching TRBD2. CDR3 protein: CASSSGLAGRIGELFF. The DNA sequence reads TGTGCCAGCAGTTCTGGACTAGCGGGAAGGATCGGGGAGCTGTTTTTT.